Described below is a single T cell receptor beta chain sequence and its context. This clonotype was detected ten times or more. Its antigen is not yet known. No qualities accompany the bases; no much larger clone lies one base away. The sample comes from a study of blood T cells in healthy people across ages (dated by TCRdb to between 2014 and 2017). Turning to the overall study: Template switching captured roughly one uniquely barcoded TCR beta cDNA molecule per two T cells in model experiments. To track age-related changes in TCR beta repertoire diversity, the study relied on deep sequencing normalized with unique cDNA molecular identifiers. To avoid experimental bias, donors of different ages were randomly spread across the sequencing lanes. Using the same blood draw, the study looked at two additional independent replicas of 1 million unique cDNA reads for two donors, one aged 18 to 30 and the other aged 80 or older. Donors were grouped into four age groups: young (average approximately 15 years), middle-aged (approximately 41), aged (approximately 58) and long-lived (approximately 81).

The 39 donors, aged about 6 to 95 years, were systemically healthy Caucasian individuals from Russia. About 9.8 milliliters of peripheral blood were drawn from each donor into EDTA-treated Vacutainer tubes. Ficoll-Paque density-gradient centrifugation was used to isolate PBMCs, with at least 7 million per sample. Trizol reagent was used to extract total RNA from PBMCs, with at least 6 micrograms per sample. The percentages of naive CD45RAhigh/CD27high T cells were determined by flow cytometry on a PBMC aliquot from every donor. The CDR3 spans 12 residues, from the cysteine through the phenylalanine. Of the read, only the CDR3 DNA is kept; its 36 bases are in frame from base 1. The germline V gene encodes CDR1 WSHSY and CDR2 SAAADI. V is cut by 3 bases and J by 9 bases, and the space between the germline ends is 9 bases. Library method: 5' RACE. Sequenced using an Illumina HiSeq 2500. A second PCR of roughly 7 to 11 cycles was performed with a sample-barcoded 5' primer and a J-beta primer mix. A template-switch 5' adaptor carrying 12 random nucleotides introduced a unique molecular identifier onto each TCR beta cDNA molecule. At least 3 million CDR3-containing paired-end reads were obtained from each sample. The Mint cDNA synthesis kit, primed by a TRBC-specific oligonucleotide, was used to synthesize first-strand cDNA from all RNA. All cDNA was treated with uracil-DNA glycosylase and then went through a first 18-cycle PCR with the universal primers M1SS and BC2_uni_R. From the authors' description of their analysis: For normalization, 1 million high-quality reads were randomly selected from each sample, with every read carrying a distinct molecular identifier. Reads with shared molecular identifiers were discarded instead of being binned into consensus sequences. CDR3 identification, clonotype clustering and error correction used MiTCR with a Q25 quality threshold and the strictest error-elimination algorithm. A nonparametric unseen species model with Euler transformation was used to estimate a lower bound on total TCR beta diversity. Using fastp at Q25 and MiXCR, TCRdb reprocessed the public reads and kept productive beta chains. Rows with a matching CDR3 protein are joined into one entry that keeps the most common DNA and genes. These V and J calls originate from TCRdb's pipeline instead of the authors' own analysis. Within this sample are some 1.7 million distinct CDR3 sequences, with approximately 30% of them counted one time only. Roughly 8.2% of the sample is held by the ten biggest clonotypes.

What the work shows at the level of the full study, not this receptor alone: Compared with the aged group, the long-lived group had more naive CD4+ T cells, fewer expanded clones and increased TCR diversity, suggesting age selection. Observed TCR beta diversity per million T cells fell roughly linearly with age, and a significant reduction was already apparent by age roughly 40. Observed TCR beta diversity correlated strongly with the percentage of naive T cells measured by flow cytometry. Because donor CMV infection status was unknown, age-related changes in expanded clonotypes were potentially confounded. Estimates of total diversity from one million sequenced T cells were regarded as lower bounds and underestimates. Bulk unsorted PBMC profiling prevented conclusive comparison of naive and antigen-experienced compartments.

This clonotype originated in a woman younger than 45 in good health. The V gene is TRBV10-2 and the J gene is TRBJ2-1; the D gene cannot be resolved reliably. Sequenced: blood. CDR3 protein: CASSDLNSEQFF. The DNA sequence reads TGCGCCAGCAGTGACCTCAATAGTGAGCAGTTCTTC.